The clone carrying this T cell receptor beta chain has more than one count but fewer than ten. Its matching antigen is unknown. The V end was cut by 10 bases, the J end by 4 bases, with 13 bases between. The CDR3 runs to 12 residues. Germline V gene lookup returns CDR1 ENHRY and CDR2 SYGVKD. Sequenced by immunoSEQ multiplex PCR; TCRdb stores in-frame clones only, minus some. The table has approximately 10,000 clones, 86% seen once; the top ten hold approximately 32%. These data come from a study of OX40 agonist ivuxolimab in advanced cancers. Study context: Patients were dosed intravenously with ivuxolimab at 0.01 to 10 mg/kg every 2 weeks.

Study-wide points: In the 0.1 to 3.0 mg/kg range, CD4+ and CD8+ blood T cells had expanded clonally by week 6.

The gene calls are TRBV10-3 and TRBJ1-1; possible D gene TRBD1, 6 bases. Sequencing was performed on CD4+ or CD8+ T cells sorted from blood, taken in a trial of the OX40 agonist ivuxolimab. The receptor was derived from an adult with an advanced solid tumor such as melanoma, head and neck, liver or kidney cancer. The CDR3 protein is CATSTGGTEAFF. The CDR3 DNA reads TGTGCCACCTCGACAGGCGGCACTGAAGCTTTCTTT.